Listed below are T cell receptor beta chains from one sample, sequenced in a study of T-cell memory formation after mild COVID-19. From the 5' RACE reads, TCRdb called clonotypes with MiXCR, one entry per CDR3 protein. The table lists fewer than 450,000 distinct CDR3 sequences, under 25% of them singletons. The sequencing input was PBMCs or a T cell subset sorted from them (not recorded which). These receptors were obtained from an adult woman who had mild COVID-19 (a few samples of this study predate the infection). Cell type and time point are not known. Both conserved end residues are part of each CDR3.

V gene: TRBV11-1
CDR3 protein: CASSFGQANYGYTF

V gene: TRBV7-6
CDR3 protein: CASSLTGVGEQYF

V gene: TRBV5-1
CDR3 protein: CASSLSGTAPYEQYF

V gene: TRBV9
CDR3 protein: CASSVVPGTGSNEKLFF

V gene: TRBV4-1
CDR3 protein: CASSQDLAGYTGELFF

V gene: TRBV20-1
CDR3 protein: CSASGISSYEQYF

V gene: TRBV28
CDR3 protein: CAAAGRYNSPLHF

V gene: TRBV9
CDR3 protein: CASSPRIGVPETQYF

V gene: TRBV24-1
CDR3 protein: CATSDFSSGSSYEQYF

V gene: TRBV28
CDR3 protein: CASSLTGNNSPLHF

V gene: TRBV27
CDR3 protein: CASRDWHEQYF

V gene: TRBV5-1
CDR3 protein: CASGWGSSTDTQYF

V gene: TRBV15
CDR3 protein: CATSRAAGANTEAFF

V gene: TRBV7-2
CDR3 protein: CASSTIRWTKLGYTF

V gene: TRBV7-9
CDR3 protein: CASRKADSSYEQYF

V gene: TRBV10-3
CDR3 protein: CAIGQRALGSHEQYF

V gene: TRBV6-1
CDR3 protein: CASTVASGGTGELFF

V gene: TRBV12-3/TRBV12-4
CDR3 protein: CATADRAVNTGELFF

V gene: TRBV12-3/TRBV12-4
CDR3 protein: CASRGQGTINEQFF

V gene: TRBV6-4
CDR3 protein: CASSDTPPTGTDTQYF

V gene: TRBV4-1
CDR3 protein: CASSQDRQGEGYGYTF

V gene: TRBV7-9
CDR3 protein: CASSLSTGPFGYTF

V gene: TRBV4-1
CDR3 protein: CASSQARERSGGKNTGELFF

V gene: TRBV6-6
CDR3 protein: CASSYPESYEQYF

V gene: TRBV6-2/TRBV6-3
CDR3 protein: CASSYSMRDPRDTQYF

V gene: TRBV25-1
CDR3 protein: CASSDMWVGGPGQYF

V gene: TRBV5-1
CDR3 protein: CASSLVSDRGLVGNTIYF